The text below deals with one TCR beta chain. This specimen comes from a study of CD8 T cells in Susac syndrome. In germline, CDR1 is SGHRS, CDR2 YFSETQ. Unmatched junction bases numbered 8, after V lost 4 bases and J lost 0 bases. This CDR3 has 16 residues. About 0.5 to 1 ug RNA was reverse transcribed with random hexamers. The authors amplified TCR beta CDR3 across 54 Vbeta and 13 Jbeta using immunoSEQ multiplex PCR. Each CDR3 protein gets one entry after TCRdb re-called the immunoSEQ multiplex PCR reads with MiXCR. The sample includes about 180,000 distinct CDR3 sequences, approximately 95% seen only once; the top ten take roughly 0.1%.

This sequence was found in a human donor with multiple sclerosis. Sequencing was done on a sample of CD4+ T cells from PBMCs. The rearrangement links TRBV5-1 to TRBJ2-7; 9 bases align to TRBD1. The CDR3 is CASSPYLDRGSYEQYF. In DNA form, the CDR3 reads TGCGCCAGCAGCCCCTACCTGGACAGGGGCTCCTACGAGCAGTACTTC.